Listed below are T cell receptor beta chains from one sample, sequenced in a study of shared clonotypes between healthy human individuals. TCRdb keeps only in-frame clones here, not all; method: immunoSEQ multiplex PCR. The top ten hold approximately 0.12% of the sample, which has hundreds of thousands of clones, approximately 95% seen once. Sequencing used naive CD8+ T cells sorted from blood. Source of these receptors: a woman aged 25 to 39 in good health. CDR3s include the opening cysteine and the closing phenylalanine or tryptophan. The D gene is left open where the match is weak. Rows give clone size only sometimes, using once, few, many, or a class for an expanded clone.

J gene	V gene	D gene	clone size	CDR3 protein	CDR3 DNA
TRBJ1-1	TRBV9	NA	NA	CASSVGRGTEAFF	TGTGCCAGCAGCGTAGGCCGCGGCACTGAAGCTTTCTTT
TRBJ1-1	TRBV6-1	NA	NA	CASSEAPVRMNTEAFF	TGTGCCAGCAGTGAAGCCCCAGTCCGGATGAACACTGAAGCTTTCTTT
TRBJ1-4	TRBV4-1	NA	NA	CASSQLGRTTNEKLFF	TGCGCCAGCAGCCAACTCGGGAGAACAACTAATGAAAAACTGTTTTTT
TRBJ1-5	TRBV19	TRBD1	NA	CAGGTGNQPQHF	TGTGCCGGGGGGACAGGCAATCAGCCCCAGCATTTT
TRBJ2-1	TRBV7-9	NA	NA	CASSPAGNEQFF	TGTGCCAGCAGTCCCGCCGGGAATGAGCAGTTCTTC
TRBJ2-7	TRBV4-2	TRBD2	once	CASANLAGSYEQYF	TGTGCCAGCGCCAACCTAGCGGGGTCCTACGAGCAGTACTTC
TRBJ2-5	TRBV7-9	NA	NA	CASSFPIRETQYF	TGTGCCAGCAGCTTTCCGATCCGGGAGACCCAGTACTTC
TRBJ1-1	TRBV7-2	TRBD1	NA	CASSLDLVAGGFSTEAFF	TGTGCCAGCAGCTTGGACCTGGTCGCAGGGGGCTTTAGCACTGAAGCTTTCTTT
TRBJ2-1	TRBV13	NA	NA	CASLSGISYNEQFF	TGTGCCAGCCTGAGCGGAATCTCCTACAATGAGCAGTTCTTC
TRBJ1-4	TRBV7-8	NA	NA	CASSPTQDHQGKLFF	TGTGCCAGCAGCCCAACACAGGACCATCAAGGAAAACTGTTTTTT
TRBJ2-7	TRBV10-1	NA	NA	CASSESTYEQYF	TGCGCCAGCAGTGAGTCAACGTACGAGCAGTACTTC
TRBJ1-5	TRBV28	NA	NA	CASTFNLNQPQHF	TGTGCCAGCACTTTTAATCTCAATCAGCCCCAGCATTTT
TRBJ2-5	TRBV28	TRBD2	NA	CASSLLAGVGETQYF	TGTGCCAGCAGTTTACTAGCGGGAGTTGGGGAGACCCAGTACTTC
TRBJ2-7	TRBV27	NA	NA	CASSLRTDYEQYF	TGTGCCAGCAGTTTGAGGACAGACTACGAGCAGTACTTC
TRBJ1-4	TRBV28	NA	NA	CASNGGNEKLFF	TGTGCCAGCAATGGAGGCAATGAAAAACTGTTTTTT
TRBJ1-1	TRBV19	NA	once	CASRGPAESEAFF	TGTGCCAGTCGTGGACCCGCGGAATCCGAAGCTTTCTTT
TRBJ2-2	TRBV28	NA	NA	CASSLTISYTGELFF	TGTGCCAGCAGTTTAACGATCTCTTACACCGGGGAGCTGTTTTTT
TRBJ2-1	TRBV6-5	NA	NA	CASSYGDYYNEQFF	TGTGCCAGCAGTTACGGAGACTACTACAATGAGCAGTTCTTC
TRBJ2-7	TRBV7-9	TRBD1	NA	CASRPPGQGLEQYF	TGTGCCAGCAGGCCACCGGGACAGGGACTCGAGCAGTACTTC
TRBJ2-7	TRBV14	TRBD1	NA	CASSHRRQGRGEQYF	TGTGCCAGCAGCCATCGGCGACAGGGAAGAGGGGAGCAGTACTTC
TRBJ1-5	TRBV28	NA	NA	CASSYTGGGQPQHF	TGTGCCAGCAGTTATACTGGGGGCGGACAGCCCCAGCATTTT
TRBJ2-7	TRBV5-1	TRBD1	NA	CASSYGQGWIEQYF	TGCGCCAGCAGCTACGGACAGGGTTGGATTGAGCAGTACTTC
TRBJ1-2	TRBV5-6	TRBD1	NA	CASRHRDRVTDGYTF	TGTGCCAGCAGGCATCGGGACAGGGTAACGGACGGCTACACCTTC
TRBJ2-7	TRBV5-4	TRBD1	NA	CASSLDRGYGAYEQYF	TGTGCCAGCAGCTTGGACAGGGGTTATGGGGCCTACGAGCAGTACTTC
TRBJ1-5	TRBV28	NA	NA	CASSSTEHQPQHF	TGTGCCAGCAGTTCGACAGAGCATCAGCCCCAGCATTTT
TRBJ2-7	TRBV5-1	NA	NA	CASSFGSSYEQYF	TGCGCCAGCAGCTTTGGGTCCAGCTACGAGCAGTACTTC
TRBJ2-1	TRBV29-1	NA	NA	CSVGGTASSYNEQFF	TGCAGCGTGGGGGGGACAGCGAGCTCCTACAATGAGCAGTTCTTC
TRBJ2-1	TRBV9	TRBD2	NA	CASSVLAGEQFF	TGTGCCAGCAGCGTACTAGCGGGTGAGCAGTTCTTC
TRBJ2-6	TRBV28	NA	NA	CASSLGIGQTNSGANVLTF	TGTGCCAGCAGTTTAGGTATCGGACAGACGAACTCTGGGGCCAACGTCCTGACTTTC
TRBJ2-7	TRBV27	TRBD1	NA	CASSRVGTGVYEQYF	TGTGCCAGCAGCCGGGTCGGGACAGGGGTTTACGAGCAGTACTTC
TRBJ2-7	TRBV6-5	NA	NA	CASSYSTPRDHEQYF	TGTGCCAGCAGTTACTCGACGCCCAGGGACCACGAGCAGTACTTC